This entry lists 8 T cell receptor beta chains sequenced from one sample in a study of technical replicates of blood from a handful of donors. The repertoire was sequenced with immunoSEQ multiplex PCR; TCRdb's copy has only in-frame clones and lacks some. The sample gives approximately 73,000 clones, about 90% of which show up once; 0.3% to 0.45% is in the top ten. Sequencing was done on a sample of T cells isolated from PBMCs. These receptors were taken from a human donor in good health.

CDR3 DNA: TGTGCCAGTACTACAGGACACACAGATACGCAGTATTTT. Protein sequence: CASTTGHTDTQYF. This chain links TRBV19 with TRBJ2-3; perhaps TRBD1 as D (5 bases). The V end lost 7 bases, the J end lost 2 bases, and 10 bases lay between the germline ends. The CDR3 totals 13 residues. Per the germline V gene, CDR1 is LNHDA and CDR2 is SQIVND (reference sequence). The entire variable domain, with the rest obtained from reference TRBV19 and TRBJ2-3, is as follows: DGGITQSPKYLFRKEGQNVTLSCEQNLNHDAMYWYRQDPGQGLRLIYYSQIVNDFQKGDIAEGYSVSREKKESFPLTVTSAQKNPTAFYLCASTTGHTDTQYFGPGTRLTVL.

The chain employs TRBV6-5 and TRBJ2-5, with 9 bases that match TRBD2. This CDR3 has 15 residues. The germline gives CDR1 MNHEY, CDR2 SVGAGI. V shed 1 base and J 3 bases; nucleotides not matched to a gene: 3. CDR3 sequence reads: CASSYLTSGKETQYF. CDR3 DNA sequence: TGTGCCAGCAGTTACTTGACTAGCGGTAAAGAGACCCAGTACTTC.

The chain links TRBV29-1 to TRBJ2-3; D possibly corresponds to TRBD1 (5 bases). In germline, CDR1 is SQVTM, CDR2 ANQGSEA. This CDR3 comprises 16 residues. CDR3 nucleotide sequence: TGCAGTACGCGGACAAACCCCCAGTTGCTTCGATCTACGCAGTATTTT. Amino acids: CSTRTNPQLLRSTQYF.

The chain employs TRBV5-6 and TRBJ2-1, with 8 bases identical to TRBD2. The CDR3 contains 16 residues. Germline V gene data show CDR1 as SGHDT and CDR2 as YYEEEE. The junction had 6 bases not matched to a gene; V was cut back by 4 bases and J by 0 bases. CDR3 protein: CASSSRSGSSYNEQFF. CDR3 nucleotides: TGTGCCAGCAGCAGCCGCAGCGGGAGCTCCTACAATGAGCAGTTCTTC. Complete variable domain (other parts from reference TRBV5-6 and TRBJ2-1): DAGVTQSPTHLIKTRGQQVTLRCSPKSGHDTVSWYQQALGQGPQFIFQYYEEEERQRGNFPDRFSGHQFPNYSSELNVNALLLGDSALYLCASSSRSGSSYNEQFFGPGTRLTVL.

This chain uses TRBV11-2 with TRBJ2-7, with 11 bases lining up with TRBD2. The germline CDR1 and CDR2 sequences are SGHAT and FQNNGV. The J segment lost 2 bases and the V segment lost 2 bases, leaving 5 bases of the junction unmatched. The CDR3 is 16 residues long. The CDR3 nucleotides read TGTGCCAGCAGCTTACTAGCGGGAGGTGGTCCCTACGAGCAGTACTTC. Protein product: CASSLLAGGGPYEQYF.

The genes are TRBV5-6 and TRBJ1-2; TRBD1 aligns across 12 bases. V trimming: 0 bases; J trimming: 6 bases; junction bases outside the gene matches: 9. This CDR3 contains 17 residues. Germline assignment: CDR1 SGHDT and CDR2 YYEEEE. This CDR3 reads CASSLEGTGGGYNGYTF. CDR3 nucleotide sequence: TGTGCCAGCAGCTTGGAGGGGACAGGGGGCGGGTACAATGGCTACACCTTC.

This chain connects TRBV9 to TRBJ1-2; 9 bases line up with TRBD1. Unmatched junction bases numbered 6, after V lost 4 bases and J lost 2 bases. The CDR3 sequence is 15 residues long. Germline V gives CDR1 SGDLS, CDR2 YYNGEE. The CDR3 sequence: CASSTPGQGNYGYTF. The DNA for the CDR3 is TGTGCCAGCAGCACACCGGGACAGGGCAACTATGGCTACACCTTC.

The gene calls are TRBV28 and TRBJ2-5; 13 positions match TRBD2. The CDR3 is made up of 16 amino acids. Germline CDR1 reads MDHEN; CDR2 reads SYDVKM. V shed 5 bases, J shed 5 bases, and the junction held 8 bases outside the gene matches. CDR3 sequence reads: CASSPRLAGGGETQYF. DNA for the CDR3: TGTGCCAGCAGTCCCCGACTAGCGGGAGGCGGGGAGACCCAGTACTTC.